The rows below give T cell receptor beta chains drawn from one sample of a study of Graves' ophthalmopathy and Graves' hyperthyroidism. TCRdb reanalysed the multiplex PCR reads using MiXCR and keeps one entry per CDR3 protein. The sample includes hundreds of thousands of distinct CDR3 sequences, 40% of them seen just once. The sample comprised peripheral blood. The receptors stem from an adult man with Graves' ophthalmopathy. Each CDR3 is given without its conserved first and last residue.

TRBV10-3	TRBJ1-2	AICSAERGSYGYT
TRBV28	TRBJ2-7	ASTLADGFSYEQY
TRBV7-9	TRBJ1-5	ASSLDRGRAYEH
TRBV14	TRBJ2-5	ASSQDLRVAGAKETQY
TRBV6-1	TRBJ1-2	ASILQGNDGYT
TRBV19	TRBJ2-6	ASSKQGAGANVLT
TRBV29-1	TRBJ2-7	SVDQGSGEQY
TRBV2	TRBJ1-6	ASSRQSVNSPLH
TRBV10-3	TRBJ1-2	ASTPRRGNGYT
TRBV25-1	TRBJ2-2	ASIDRGATGELF
TRBV13	TRBJ1-2	ASSLGDTGSYGYT
TRBV11-2	TRBJ1-5	ASSLDGRVQPQH
TRBV7-9	TRBJ2-6	ASSAYRGQSGANVLT
TRBV24-1	TRBJ2-2	ATSLGGQSTTGELF
TRBV20-1	TRBJ1-1	SAREGGGGAEAF
TRBV2	TRBJ1-6	ASLINRDGNSPLH
TRBV5-1	TRBJ1-2	ASSFGGTGLKGGYT
TRBV25-1	TRBJ1-2	ASSASIGRGELNYGYT
TRBV6-5	TRBJ2-7	ASRVLTGTEQY
TRBV10-3	TRBJ2-7	AISGSSGIYEQY
TRBV10-2	TRBJ2-6	ASSERFGSGANVLT
TRBV11-2	TRBJ2-5	ASSQHRGRETQY
TRBV10-3	TRBJ2-7	AISGAPLNSYEQY
TRBV5-1	TRBJ1-1	ASNKDRGLANTEAF
TRBV2	TRBJ1-1	ASTRARANTEAF
TRBV12-3/TRBV12-4	TRBJ1-1	ASSPIGQYTEAF
TRBV10-3	TRBJ1-2	ASSYSTGLDGYT
TRBV9	TRBJ1-6	ASSVGGLWSPLH
TRBV24-1	TRBJ2-5	ATSDLASGSMTQY
TRBV19	TRBJ1-2	ASRPRDRAGYGYT
TRBV7-9	TRBJ2-7	ASSSLLTSGRSHEQY
TRBV6-5	TRBJ2-7	ASSYLHEQY
TRBV24-1	TRBJ1-5	ASSEQRQGNQPQH
TRBV9	TRBJ1-1	ASSPRSQGALIGTEAF
TRBV24-1	TRBJ1-5	ASSSRGQPQH
TRBV7-2	TRBJ1-5	ASSRVPGGNQPQH
TRBV20-1	TRBJ2-2	SASVGGPGELF
TRBV10-3	TRBJ2-7	AISEPTGEQY
TRBV11-2	TRBJ2-5	ASSFRYSSHQETQY
TRBV2	TRBJ2-6	ASCWVRSSGANVLT
TRBV7-8	TRBJ1-1	ASSKQVNTEAF
TRBV20-1	TRBJ1-5	SASWTPYSNQPQH
TRBV2	TRBJ1-1	ASSSVGTGNTEAF
TRBV20-1	TRBJ1-2	SPGESNYGYT
TRBV7-8	TRBJ2-2	ASSLGAEDTGELF